A selection of T cell receptor beta chains follows, all from one sample in a study of a mutant IDH1 vaccine in newly diagnosed glioma. Assay: immunoSEQ multiplex PCR; the TCRdb copy retains only in-frame clones and omits some. Among some 68,000 clones listed, around 79% were seen once. The sample was PBMCs, taken from a glioma patient treated with radiotherapy, temozolomide or both. Receptors were obtained from a man in his forties or fifties with glioma. CDR3s include the opening cysteine and the closing phenylalanine or tryptophan. D genes are given only for firm matches. The size field is filled for only some rows; it gives once, few, many or a size class.

-,TRBJ2-4,few,TRBV30,CAWRDKNIQYF,TGTGCCTGGAGGGACAAAAACATTCAGTACTTC
TRBD2,TRBJ2-5,-,TRBV5-1,CASSWGLAGKIQETQYF,TGCGCCAGCAGCTGGGGTCTAGCGGGGAAAATTCAAGAGACCCAGTACTTC
-,TRBJ1-2,-,TRBV29-1,CSVESRAYGYTF,TGCAGCGTTGAAAGCAGGGCCTATGGCTACACCTTC
-,TRBJ1-2,-,TRBV27,CASSPKEWFYGYTF,TGTGCCAGCAGCCCGAAGGAGTGGTTCTATGGCTACACCTTC
TRBD1,TRBJ2-1,-,TRBV5-1,CASSSSTGTYNEQFF,TGCGCCAGCAGCTCCTCGACAGGGACCTACAATGAGCAGTTCTTC
-,TRBJ1-4,-,TRBV9,CASSITMDTNEKLFF,TGTGCCAGCAGCATTACAATGGACACTAATGAAAAACTGTTTTTT
-,TRBJ1-1,-,TRBV9,CASSPRGFGNTEAFF,TGTGCCAGCAGCCCCCGGGGGTTCGGGAACACTGAAGCTTTCTTT
-,TRBJ2-1,-,TRBV7-2,CASSLLDEQFF,TGTGCCAGCAGCTTACTCGATGAGCAGTTCTTC
-,TRBJ1-1,-,TRBV7-9,CASSEQGGEAFF,TGTGCCAGCAGCGAGCAGGGTGGTGAAGCTTTCTTT
TRBD1,TRBJ2-7,few,TRBV10-3,CAISLTGRKDEQYF,TGTGCCATCAGTTTGACAGGGAGAAAGGACGAGCAGTACTTC
-,TRBJ1-6,-,TRBV23-1,CASSQHRADSPLHF,TGCGCCAGCAGTCAGCACAGGGCAGATTCACCCCTCCACTTT
-,TRBJ1-1,-,TRBV12-5,CASGTGTANTEAFF,TGTGCTAGTGGGACGGGGACGGCGAACACTGAAGCTTTCTTT
TRBD2,TRBJ2-1,few,TRBV13,CASSLVGKGGGYNEQFF,TGTGCCAGCAGCTTAGTCGGGAAGGGCGGGGGGTACAATGAGCAGTTCTTC
-,TRBJ2-3,-,TRBV5-5,CASSLAADTQYF,TGTGCCAGCAGCTTGGCCGCAGATACGCAGTATTTT
-,TRBJ1-2,-,TRBV19,CASSRGPEGYTF,TGTGCCAGTAGTAGGGGACCAGAGGGCTACACCTTC
TRBD1,TRBJ1-2,-,TRBV19,CASSATGTAVTTF,TGTGCCAGTAGTGCCACCGGGACAGCCGTCACCACCTTC
TRBD1,TRBJ2-7,-,TRBV6-6,CASRQGSYEQYF,TGTGCCAGCCGACAGGGCTCCTACGAGCAGTACTTC
-,TRBJ2-7,-,TRBV27,CASSLSTDGSYEQYF,TGTGCCAGCAGTTTATCGACGGACGGCTCCTACGAGCAGTACTTC
-,TRBJ2-7,-,TRBV5-4,CASSHPREGGSYEQYF,TGTGCCAGCAGCCACCCGCGGGAAGGGGGCTCCTACGAGCAGTACTTC
-,TRBJ2-7,-,TRBV5-8,CASSYSYEQYF,TGTGCCAGCAGTTATTCCTACGAGCAGTACTTC
-,TRBJ1-2,-,TRBV10-3,CASGESGYGYTF,TGTGCCTCGGGAGAATCGGGCTATGGCTACACCTTC
TRBD1,TRBJ1-2,-,TRBV4-1,CASSQERGQGYGYTF,TGCGCCAGCAGCCAAGAGAGGGGACAGGGGTATGGCTACACCTTC
TRBD1,TRBJ2-5,-,TRBV5-1,CASSLRDRFRGETQYF,TGCGCCAGCAGCTTGAGGGACAGGTTCCGCGGGGAGACCCAGTACTTC
TRBD1,TRBJ2-7,once,TRBV4-1,CASSQDRGRGPWEQYF,TGCGCCAGCAGCCAAGATCGGGGCAGGGGGCCGTGGGAGCAGTACTTC
-,TRBJ2-2,-,TRBV4-1,CASSQVIGELFF,TGCGCCAGCAGCCAAGTAATCGGGGAGCTGTTTTTT
-,TRBJ2-7,few,TRBV6-6,CASSAAGTPYEQYF,TGTGCCAGCAGTGCCGCCGGGACCCCATACGAGCAGTACTTC
-,TRBJ1-5,-,TRBV7-6,CASSRGSRDQPQHF,TGTGCCAGCAGTCGGGGAAGCAGGGATCAGCCCCAGCATTTT
TRBD1,TRBJ1-3,-,TRBV5-4,CASSQQGPPAGNTIYF,TGTGCCAGCAGCCAACAGGGGCCTCCCGCTGGAAACACCATATATTTT
-,TRBJ1-1,-,TRBV7-3,CASSTRHHTEAFF,TGTGCCAGCAGCACCCGACATCACACTGAAGCTTTCTTT
-,TRBJ2-5,few,TRBV5-4,CASSSIPLQETQYF,TGTGCCAGCAGCTCGATCCCTCTACAAGAGACCCAGTACTTC
-,TRBJ1-1,-,TRBV27,CASSGGSYTEAFF,TGTGCCAGCAGCGGGGGCTCTTACACTGAAGCTTTCTTT
-,TRBJ2-1,-,TRBV5-1,CASSRDSLGSYNEQFF,TGCGCCAGCAGCAGGGACTCCCTAGGCTCCTACAATGAGCAGTTCTTC
TRBD1,TRBJ1-4,-,TRBV5-6,CASTKTGEGTNEKLFF,TGTGCCAGCACCAAGACAGGGGAGGGCACTAATGAAAAACTGTTTTTT
-,TRBJ2-1,-,TRBV19,CASSIGGFDEQFF,TGTGCCAGTAGTATAGGGGGGTTCGATGAGCAGTTCTTC
-,TRBJ1-2,few,TRBV15,CATSASRGRGYTF,TGTGCCACCAGCGCAAGTCGGGGGCGAGGCTACACCTTC
-,TRBJ1-1,-,TRBV7-9,CASSPRTADTEAFF,TGTGCCAGCAGCCCGAGGACGGCCGACACTGAAGCTTTCTTT
TRBD1,TRBJ1-2,-,TRBV5-1,CASSLEATGYGYTF,TGCGCCAGCAGCTTGGAGGCGACAGGGTATGGCTACACCTTC
-,TRBJ1-2,-,TRBV7-2,CASSVGGPGYGYTF,TGTGCCAGCAGCGTCGGGGGGCCTGGTTATGGCTACACCTTC
-,TRBJ2-2,-,TRBV9,CASSVADLNTGELFF,TGTGCCAGCAGCGTAGCCGATCTGAACACCGGGGAGCTGTTTTTT
-,TRBJ1-2,once,TRBV9,CASSGGGNNYGYTF,TGTGCCAGCAGCGGCGGAGGGAATAACTATGGCTACACCTTC
-,TRBJ1-2,-,TRBV27,CASSPGTETYGYTF,TGTGCCAGCAGTCCCGGGACGGAAACGTATGGCTACACCTTC
TRBD1,TRBJ1-2,-,TRBV4-2,CASRAGQAHDYGYTF,TGTGCCAGCAGAGCCGGACAGGCTCATGACTATGGCTACACCTTC
-,TRBJ1-1,-,TRBV6-4,CASSEGANTEAFF,TGTGCCAGCAGTGAGGGGGCGAACACTGAAGCTTTCTTT
TRBD1,TRBJ2-7,-,TRBV5-1,CASSLEQGFEQYF,TGCGCCAGCAGCTTGGAACAGGGGTTCGAGCAGTACTTC
-,TRBJ1-4,few,TRBV30,CAWSVSGSEKLFF,TGTGCCTGGAGTGTATCAGGGAGTGAAAAACTGTTTTTT